The 9 T cell receptor beta chains in this list originate from one sample, sequenced in a study of siplizumab effects on memory and regulatory T cells. Assay: immunoSEQ multiplex PCR; the TCRdb copy retains only in-frame clones and omits some. Altogether more than 85,000 clones are present, roughly nine tenths being singletons, with the ten largest covering about 1.1%. The sample consisted of CD4+ T cells sorted from blood. All receptors derive from a human donor in good health.

The CDR3 sequence: CASSQVWGVGEKLFF. The CDR3 region has the DNA TGCGCCAGCAGCCAAGTTTGGGGAGTTGGTGAAAAACTGTTTTTT. The V call is TRBV4-1, the J call TRBJ1-4; D is unresolved. The germline V gene has CDR1 MGHRA and CDR2 YSYEKL. The CDR3 is made up of 15 amino acids. V dropped 1 base and J dropped 7 bases, with 13 bases sitting between them.

This clone came up once. The chain has TRBV11-2 and TRBJ2-7; 7 nucleotides match TRBD1. With 5 bases clipped from V and 2 bases from J, the junction kept 6 bases outside the gene matches. Germline loops: CDR1 SGHAT, CDR2 FQNNGV. The CDR3 covers 14 residues. CDR3 residues: CASSRGQATYEQYF. The CDR3 DNA is TGTGCCAGCAGCCGAGGACAGGCGACCTACGAGCAGTACTTC.

This sequence joins TRBV6-6 and TRBJ2-1; 7 bases are shared with TRBD2. CDR1 MNHNY and CDR2 SVGAGI come from the germline V gene (reference sequence). This CDR3 has 15 residues. V shed 6 bases, J shed 0 bases, and the junction held 5 bases outside the gene matches. CDR3 loop: CASSPRGSSYNEQFF. The CDR3, as DNA: TGTGCCAGCAGCCCCCGCGGGAGCTCCTACAATGAGCAGTTCTTC.

This chain connects TRBV6-1 to TRBJ2-1; 11 nucleotides align to TRBD2. This CDR3 contains 15 residues. CDR1 is MNHNS, CDR2 SASEGT, per germline. J gave up 10 bases and V 4 bases, and 9 bases lay outside the gene matches. The CDR3 here is CASSADGLAGGEQFF. The DNA for the CDR3 is TGTGCCAGCAGTGCCGACGGACTAGCGGGTGGGGAGCAGTTCTTC.

The rearrangement joins TRBV5-4 to TRBJ2-7; no clear D gene. The germline V and J ends were trimmed by 2 bases and 7 bases, with 4 bases remaining between them. The germline CDR1 and CDR2 sequences are SGHNT and YYREEE (reference sequence). The CDR3 has 10 amino acids. This CDR3 reads CASSFGEQYF. As DNA, the CDR3 is TGTGCCAGCAGCTTTGGGGAGCAGTACTTC. The full variable domain, its missing parts supplied by reference TRBV5-4 and TRBJ2-7, is ETGVTQSPTHLIKTRGQQVTLRCSSQSGHNTVSWYQQALGQGPQFIFQYYREEENGRGNFPPRFSGLQFPNYSSELNVNALELDDSALYLCASSFGEQYFGPGTRLTVT.

The genes are TRBV7-9 and TRBJ2-3; D gene uncertain. The CDR3 totals 13 residues. V was clipped by 4 bases and J by 4 bases, with 9 bases between them. Germline loops: CDR1 SEHNR, CDR2 FQNEAQ (reference sequence). CDR3 region: CASSSVVADTQYF. The CDR3 DNA reads as TGTGCCAGCAGCTCCGTCGTGGCAGATACGCAGTATTTT.

The V call is TRBV6-1, the J call TRBJ2-1; D may correspond to TRBD1 or TRBD2 (6 bases each). The V gene's germline CDR1 is MNHNS and CDR2 SASEGT. Trimming took off 8 bases at V and 7 bases at J, with 18 bases between the two ends. The CDR3 length is 14 residues. The CDR3 is CASGGGTTPNEQFF. CDR3 coding DNA: TGTGCCAGCGGAGGGGGGACAACACCAAATGAGCAGTTCTTC.

The chain uses TRBV5-1 and TRBJ1-4; D is unresolved. In germline, CDR1 is SGHRS, CDR2 YFSETQ. This CDR3 is built from 14 residues. Trimming left V 4 bases short and J 5 bases short, with 12 bases between. CDR3 region: CASSASGNNEKLFF. The CDR3 nucleotides are TGCGCCAGCAGCGCATCCGGGAACAATGAAAAACTGTTTTTT.

This chain links TRBV11-3 with TRBJ2-7; TRBD2 agrees at 10 bases. This CDR3 spans 16 amino acids. V lost 3 bases and J lost 6; bases outside the gene matches: 11. Germline V gene sequence: CDR1 SGHNT, CDR2 YENEEA. CDR3 sequence reads: CASSFRASGSRGEQYF. The CDR3 DNA reads TGTGCCAGCAGCTTCAGGGCTAGCGGGAGTCGCGGCGAGCAGTACTTC.